Listed below are T cell receptor beta chains from one sample, sequenced in a study of T cell responses to AZD1222 COVID-19 vaccine. Some clones are missing from TCRdb's copy, which holds only in-frame ones; the method was immunoSEQ multiplex PCR. The table has roughly 150,000 clones, 90% seen once. Sample: peripheral blood, taken 28 days after the second AZD1222 dose. The source of these receptors is an adult who received the AZD1222 COVID-19 vaccine. The CDR3 runs from the conserved cysteine through the conserved F or W. The order of the fields is J gene, D gene, clone size, V gene, CDR3 protein, CDR3 DNA. A D gene is named only where the DNA matches it firmly. The size field is filled for only some rows; it gives once, few, many or a size class.

j_gene: TRBJ1-2; d_gene: TRBD1; abundance: once; v_gene: TRBV5-8; CDR3aa: CASSAGTGANNYGYTF; CDR3nt: TGTGCCAGCAGCGCCGGGACAGGGGCCAATAACTATGGCTACACCTTC
j_gene: TRBJ1-6; d_gene: -; abundance: -; v_gene: TRBV13; CDR3aa: CASREPLHF; CDR3nt: TGTGCCAGCAGGGAACCCCTCCACTTT
j_gene: TRBJ2-4; d_gene: TRBD1; abundance: -; v_gene: TRBV5-1; CDR3aa: CASKAGQAGIQYF; CDR3nt: TGCGCCAGCAAGGCCGGACAGGCGGGCATTCAGTACTTC
j_gene: TRBJ2-1; d_gene: TRBD2; abundance: -; v_gene: TRBV7-2; CDR3aa: CASSSTPGGGFEQFF; CDR3nt: TGTGCCAGCAGCTCAACCCCCGGCGGGGGGTTTGAGCAGTTCTTC
j_gene: TRBJ2-2; d_gene: -; abundance: -; v_gene: TRBV19; CDR3aa: CASSSLSTLNTGELFF; CDR3nt: TGTGCCAGTAGTAGCCTCTCCACCCTGAACACCGGGGAGCTGTTTTTT
j_gene: TRBJ1-1; d_gene: TRBD1; abundance: -; v_gene: TRBV30; CDR3aa: CAWSQQGMKNTEAFF; CDR3nt: TGTGCCTGGAGCCAACAGGGGATGAAGAACACTGAAGCTTTCTTT
j_gene: TRBJ1-1; d_gene: -; abundance: -; v_gene: TRBV10-3; CDR3aa: CAIRRANEAFF; CDR3nt: TGTGCCATCAGGCGGGCAAATGAAGCTTTCTTT
j_gene: TRBJ2-7; d_gene: -; abundance: -; v_gene: TRBV4-2; CDR3aa: CASSPLSHYEQYF; CDR3nt: TGTGCCAGCAGCCCCTTAAGCCACTACGAGCAGTACTTC
j_gene: TRBJ1-1; d_gene: TRBD1; abundance: -; v_gene: TRBV3-1/TRBV3-2; CDR3aa: CASSLTGGLNTEAFF; CDR3nt: TGTGCCAGCAGCTTGACAGGGGGCTTGAACACTGAAGCTTTCTTT
j_gene: TRBJ1-2; d_gene: -; abundance: -; v_gene: TRBV6-5; CDR3aa: CASSYVQGTDYGYTF; CDR3nt: TGTGCCAGCAGTTACGTGCAGGGGACCGACTATGGCTACACCTTC
j_gene: TRBJ1-6; d_gene: -; abundance: -; v_gene: TRBV12-3/TRBV12-4; CDR3aa: CASSWSSWALHF; CDR3nt: TGTGCCAGCAGTTGGTCCTCGTGGGCCCTCCACTTT
j_gene: TRBJ1-1; d_gene: -; abundance: -; v_gene: TRBV6-5; CDR3aa: CAFTRDSGGTEAFF; CDR3nt: TGTGCCTTCACGCGGGACTCCGGGGGCACTGAAGCTTTCTTT
j_gene: TRBJ1-1; d_gene: -; abundance: -; v_gene: TRBV7-9; CDR3aa: CASSSQRSNTEAFF; CDR3nt: TGTGCCAGCAGCTCCCAGCGGTCAAACACTGAAGCTTTCTTT
j_gene: TRBJ1-2; d_gene: -; abundance: -; v_gene: TRBV18; CDR3aa: CASSLRSDGPDGYTF; CDR3nt: TGTGCCAGCTCACTCCGATCGGACGGCCCTGATGGCTACACCTTC
j_gene: TRBJ2-6; d_gene: -; abundance: -; v_gene: TRBV30; CDR3aa: CAWSAGANVLTF; CDR3nt: TGTGCCTGGAGTGCGGGGGCCAACGTCCTGACTTTC
j_gene: TRBJ1-5; d_gene: -; abundance: -; v_gene: TRBV29-1; CDR3aa: CSVDTGFNQPQHF; CDR3nt: TGCAGCGTAGATACAGGTTTCAATCAGCCCCAGCATTTT
j_gene: TRBJ2-1; d_gene: -; abundance: -; v_gene: TRBV19; CDR3aa: CASSILRAYNKQFF; CDR3nt: TGTGCCAGTAGTATACTCAGGGCCTACAATAAGCAGTTCTTC
j_gene: TRBJ2-6; d_gene: -; abundance: -; v_gene: TRBV24-1; CDR3aa: CATSDPNSGANVLTF; CDR3nt: TGTGCCACCAGTGACCCCAACTCTGGGGCCAACGTCCTGACTTTC
j_gene: TRBJ1-2; d_gene: TRBD1; abundance: -; v_gene: TRBV3-1/TRBV3-2; CDR3aa: CASSQDQRQGYGYTF; CDR3nt: TGTGCCAGCAGCCAAGATCAGCGACAGGGCTATGGCTACACCTTC
j_gene: TRBJ2-5; d_gene: -; abundance: -; v_gene: TRBV7-6; CDR3aa: CASSSGPYSQETQYF; CDR3nt: TGTGCCAGCAGCTCGGGGCCCTATTCACAAGAGACCCAGTACTTC
j_gene: TRBJ2-3; d_gene: -; abundance: -; v_gene: TRBV6-5; CDR3aa: CASSYGEARADTQYF; CDR3nt: TGTGCCAGCAGTTACGGGGAGGCTAGGGCAGATACGCAGTATTTT
j_gene: TRBJ1-2; d_gene: -; abundance: few; v_gene: TRBV9; CDR3aa: CASSPSLSYGYTF; CDR3nt: TGTGCCAGCAGCCCCAGCCTTAGCTATGGCTACACCTTC
j_gene: TRBJ2-1; d_gene: -; abundance: -; v_gene: TRBV7-8; CDR3aa: CASSATGNEQFF; CDR3nt: TGTGCCAGCAGCGCCACAGGCAATGAGCAGTTCTTC
j_gene: TRBJ1-1; d_gene: -; abundance: -; v_gene: TRBV6-6; CDR3aa: CASSYSLGEAFF; CDR3nt: TGTGCCAGCAGTTACTCGCTAGGTGAAGCTTTCTTT
j_gene: TRBJ2-3; d_gene: -; abundance: -; v_gene: TRBV5-1; CDR3aa: CASSVPGQESTDTQYF; CDR3nt: TGCGCCAGCAGCGTACCGGGACAAGAAAGCACAGATACGCAGTATTTT
j_gene: TRBJ1-3; d_gene: -; abundance: -; v_gene: TRBV6-1; CDR3aa: CASSEALGGTGNTIYF; CDR3nt: TGTGCCAGCAGTGAAGCTTTGGGGGGAACTGGAAACACCATATATTTT
j_gene: TRBJ1-4; d_gene: -; abundance: -; v_gene: TRBV3-1/TRBV3-2; CDR3aa: CASSQEWGPTNEKLFF; CDR3nt: TGTGCCAGCAGCCAAGAATGGGGTCCCACTAATGAAAAACTGTTTTTT
j_gene: TRBJ1-1; d_gene: -; abundance: once; v_gene: TRBV11-3; CDR3aa: CASSKTDHEAFF; CDR3nt: TGTGCCAGCAGCAAGACGGACCATGAAGCTTTCTTT
j_gene: TRBJ1-5; d_gene: TRBD1; abundance: -; v_gene: TRBV28; CDR3aa: CASSLWGTGSNQPQHF; CDR3nt: TGTGCCAGCAGTTTATGGGGGACAGGCAGCAATCAGCCCCAGCATTTT
j_gene: TRBJ1-4; d_gene: -; abundance: -; v_gene: TRBV6-5; CDR3aa: CASSSLVGGRGEKLFF; CDR3nt: TGTGCCAGCAGTTCCCTAGTCGGGGGGCGCGGAGAAAAACTGTTTTTT
j_gene: TRBJ1-5; d_gene: -; abundance: -; v_gene: TRBV2; CDR3aa: CASRPPNQPQHF; CDR3nt: TGTGCCAGCAGACCACCGAATCAGCCCCAGCATTTT
j_gene: TRBJ1-1; d_gene: TRBD1; abundance: -; v_gene: TRBV5-1; CDR3aa: CASSFSGGLGSMNTEAFF; CDR3nt: TGCGCCAGCAGCTTCTCAGGGGGGTTGGGATCGATGAACACTGAAGCTTTCTTT
j_gene: TRBJ2-7; d_gene: -; abundance: -; v_gene: TRBV10-3; CDR3aa: CAISGGQEEQYF; CDR3nt: TGTGCCATCAGTGGGGGGCAGGAGGAGCAGTACTTC
j_gene: TRBJ1-2; d_gene: -; abundance: -; v_gene: TRBV12-3/TRBV12-4; CDR3aa: CASSPSNFIPEF; CDR3nt: TGTGCCAGCAGTCCCTCGAACTTTATTCCGGAATTC
j_gene: TRBJ2-7; d_gene: -; abundance: many; v_gene: TRBV9; CDR3aa: CASSLGNPHEQYF; CDR3nt: TGTGCCAGCAGCCTGGGAAATCCCCACGAGCAGTACTTC
j_gene: TRBJ1-2; d_gene: -; abundance: -; v_gene: TRBV6-5; CDR3aa: CASSYSSGGKGYTF; CDR3nt: TGTGCCAGCAGTTACTCGTCGGGGGGCAAGGGCTACACCTTC
j_gene: TRBJ1-4; d_gene: -; abundance: -; v_gene: TRBV6-4; CDR3aa: CASSRTGDEKLFF; CDR3nt: TGTGCCAGCAGTAGGACCGGGGATGAAAAACTGTTTTTT
j_gene: TRBJ2-4; d_gene: -; abundance: -; v_gene: TRBV5-8; CDR3aa: CASSLGRQNGNIQYF; CDR3nt: TGTGCCAGCAGCTTGGGCAGGCAAAACGGGAACATTCAGTACTTC
j_gene: TRBJ1-6; d_gene: -; abundance: -; v_gene: TRBV5-6; CDR3aa: CASSLDSRNSPLHF; CDR3nt: TGTGCCAGCAGCTTGGATAGTCGGAATTCACCCCTCCACTTT
j_gene: TRBJ1-5; d_gene: -; abundance: few; v_gene: TRBV12-3/TRBV12-4; CDR3aa: CASSFQANQPQHF; CDR3nt: TGTGCCAGCAGTTTTCAGGCTAATCAGCCCCAGCATTTT
j_gene: TRBJ1-1; d_gene: -; abundance: -; v_gene: TRBV25-1; CDR3aa: CASSESAGSAAEAFF; CDR3nt: TGTGCCAGCAGTGAATCCGCCGGTAGCGCCGCTGAAGCTTTCTTT